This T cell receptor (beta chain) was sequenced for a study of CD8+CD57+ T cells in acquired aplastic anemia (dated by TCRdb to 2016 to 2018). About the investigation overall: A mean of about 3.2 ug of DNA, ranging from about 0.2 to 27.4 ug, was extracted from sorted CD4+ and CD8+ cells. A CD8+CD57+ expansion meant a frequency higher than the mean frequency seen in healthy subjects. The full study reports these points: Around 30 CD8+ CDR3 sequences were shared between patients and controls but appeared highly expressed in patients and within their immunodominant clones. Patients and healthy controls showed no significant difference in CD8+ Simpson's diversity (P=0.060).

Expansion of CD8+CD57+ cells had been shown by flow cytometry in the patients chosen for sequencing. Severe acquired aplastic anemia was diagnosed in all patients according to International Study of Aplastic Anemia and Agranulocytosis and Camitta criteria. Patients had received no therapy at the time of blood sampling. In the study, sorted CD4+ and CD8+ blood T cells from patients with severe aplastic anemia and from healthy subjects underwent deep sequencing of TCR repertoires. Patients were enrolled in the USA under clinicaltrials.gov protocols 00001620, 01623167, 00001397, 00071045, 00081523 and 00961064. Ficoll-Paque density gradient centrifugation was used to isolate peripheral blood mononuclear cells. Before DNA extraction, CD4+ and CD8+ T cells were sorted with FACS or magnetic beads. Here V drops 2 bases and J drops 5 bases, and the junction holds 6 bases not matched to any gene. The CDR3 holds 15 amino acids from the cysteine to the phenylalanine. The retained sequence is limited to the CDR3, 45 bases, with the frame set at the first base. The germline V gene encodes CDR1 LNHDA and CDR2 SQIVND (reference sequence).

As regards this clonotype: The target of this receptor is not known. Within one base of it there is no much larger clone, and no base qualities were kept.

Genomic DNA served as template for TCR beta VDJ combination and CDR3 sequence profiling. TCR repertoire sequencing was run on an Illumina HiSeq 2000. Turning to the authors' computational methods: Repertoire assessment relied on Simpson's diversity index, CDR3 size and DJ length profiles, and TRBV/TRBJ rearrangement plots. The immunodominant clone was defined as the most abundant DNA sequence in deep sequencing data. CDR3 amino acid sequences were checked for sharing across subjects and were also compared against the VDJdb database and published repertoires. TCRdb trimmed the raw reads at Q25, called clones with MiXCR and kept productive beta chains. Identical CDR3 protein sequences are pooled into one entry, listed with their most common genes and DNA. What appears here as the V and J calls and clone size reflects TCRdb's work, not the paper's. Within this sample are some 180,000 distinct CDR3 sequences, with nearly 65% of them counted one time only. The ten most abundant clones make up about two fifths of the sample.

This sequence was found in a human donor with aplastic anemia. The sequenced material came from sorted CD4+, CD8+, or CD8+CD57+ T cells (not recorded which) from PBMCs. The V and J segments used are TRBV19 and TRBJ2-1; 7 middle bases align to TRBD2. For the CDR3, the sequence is CASSILAGVDNEQFF. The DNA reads TGTGCCAGTAGTATACTGGCGGGAGTCGACAATGAGCAGTTCTTC.